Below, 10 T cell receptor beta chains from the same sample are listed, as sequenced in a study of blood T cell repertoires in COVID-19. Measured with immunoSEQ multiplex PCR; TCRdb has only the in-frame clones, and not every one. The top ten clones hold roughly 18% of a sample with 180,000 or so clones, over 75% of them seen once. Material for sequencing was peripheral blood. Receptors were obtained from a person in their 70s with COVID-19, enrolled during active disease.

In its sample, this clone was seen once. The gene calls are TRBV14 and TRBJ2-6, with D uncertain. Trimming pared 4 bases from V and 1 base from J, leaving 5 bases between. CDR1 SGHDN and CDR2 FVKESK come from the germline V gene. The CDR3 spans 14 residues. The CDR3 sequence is CASSLVSGANVLTF. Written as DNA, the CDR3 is TGTGCCAGCAGCCTCGTTTCTGGGGCCAACGTCCTGACTTTC.

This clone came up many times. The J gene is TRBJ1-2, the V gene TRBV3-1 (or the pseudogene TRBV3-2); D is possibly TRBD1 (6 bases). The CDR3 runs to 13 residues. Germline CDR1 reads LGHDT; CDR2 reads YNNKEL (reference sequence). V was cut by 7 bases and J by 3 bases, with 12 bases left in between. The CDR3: CASNDRTDYGYTF. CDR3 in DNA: TGTGCCAGCAATGACAGGACTGACTATGGCTACACCTTC.

CDR3 bases: TGTGCCAGCAGCTTACAGTCACAAGAGACCCAGTACTTC. It specifies CASSLQSQETQYF. The genes are TRBV7-3 and TRBJ2-5, with D unresolved. This CDR3 contains 13 residues. Trimming pared 2 bases from V and 2 bases from J, leaving 6 bases between. Germline CDR1 and CDR2: SGHTA and FQGTGA.

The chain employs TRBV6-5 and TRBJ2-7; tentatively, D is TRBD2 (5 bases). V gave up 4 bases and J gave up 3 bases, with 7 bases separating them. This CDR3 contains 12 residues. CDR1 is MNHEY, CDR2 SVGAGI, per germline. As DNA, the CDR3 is TGTGCCAGCAGTTCCCGGGGCTACGAGCAGTACTTC. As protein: CASSSRGYEQYF.

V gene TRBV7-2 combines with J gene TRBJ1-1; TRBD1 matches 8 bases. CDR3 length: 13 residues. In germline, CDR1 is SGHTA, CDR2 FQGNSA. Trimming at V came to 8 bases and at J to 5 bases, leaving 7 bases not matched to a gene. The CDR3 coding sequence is TGTGCCAGCTCGTGGACAGGGACAACTGAAGCTTTCTTT. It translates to CASSWTGTTEAFF.

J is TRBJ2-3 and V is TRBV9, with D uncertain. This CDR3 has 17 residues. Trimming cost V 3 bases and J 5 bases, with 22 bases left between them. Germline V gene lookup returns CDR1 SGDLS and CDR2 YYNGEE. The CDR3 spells CASSAASPGRLGDTQYF. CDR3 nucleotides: TGTGCCAGCAGCGCCGCCTCCCCTGGCAGGTTGGGAGATACGCAGTATTTT.

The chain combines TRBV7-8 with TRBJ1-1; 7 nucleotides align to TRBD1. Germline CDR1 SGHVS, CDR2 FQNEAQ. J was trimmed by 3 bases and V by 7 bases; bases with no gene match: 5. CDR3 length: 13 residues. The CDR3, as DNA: TGTGCCAGCATTTTTGGACAGGACACTGAAGCTTTCTTT. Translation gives CASIFGQDTEAFF.

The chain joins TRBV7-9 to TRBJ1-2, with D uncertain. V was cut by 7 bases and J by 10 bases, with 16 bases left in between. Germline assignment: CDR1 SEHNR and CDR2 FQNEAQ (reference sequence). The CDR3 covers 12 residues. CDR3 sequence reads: CASTVGSHVYTF. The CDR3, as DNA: TGTGCCAGCACCGTCGGGAGTCATGTCTACACCTTC.

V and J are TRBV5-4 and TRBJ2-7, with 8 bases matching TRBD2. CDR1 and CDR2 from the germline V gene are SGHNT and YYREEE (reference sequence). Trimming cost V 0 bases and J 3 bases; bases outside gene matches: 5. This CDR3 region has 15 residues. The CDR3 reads CASSLEGGRFYEQYF. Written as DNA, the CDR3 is TGTGCCAGCAGCTTGGAAGGCGGGAGGTTCTACGAGCAGTACTTC.

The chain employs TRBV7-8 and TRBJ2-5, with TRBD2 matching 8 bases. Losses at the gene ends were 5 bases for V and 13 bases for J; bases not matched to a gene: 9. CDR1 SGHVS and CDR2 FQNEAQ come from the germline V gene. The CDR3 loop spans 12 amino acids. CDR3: CASSLRAGERYF. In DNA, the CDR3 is TGTGCCAGCAGCCTGCGAGCGGGGGAGCGGTACTTC. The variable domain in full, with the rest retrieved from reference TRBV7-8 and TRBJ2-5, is GAGVSQSPRYKVAKRGQDVALRCDPISGHVSLFWYQQALGQGPEFLTYFQNEAQLDKSGLPSDRFFAERPEGSVSTLKIQRTQQEDSAVYLCASSLRAGERYFGPGTRLLVL.